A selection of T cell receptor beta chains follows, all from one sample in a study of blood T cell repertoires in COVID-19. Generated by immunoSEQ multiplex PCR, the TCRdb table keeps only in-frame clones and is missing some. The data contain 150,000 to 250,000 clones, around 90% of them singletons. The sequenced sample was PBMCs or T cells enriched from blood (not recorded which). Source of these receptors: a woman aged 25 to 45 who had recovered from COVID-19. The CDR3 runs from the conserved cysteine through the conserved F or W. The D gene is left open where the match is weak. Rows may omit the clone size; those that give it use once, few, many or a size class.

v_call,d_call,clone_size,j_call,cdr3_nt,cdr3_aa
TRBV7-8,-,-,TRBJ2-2,TGTGCCAGCAGCCGAGCTAACAGGGCTCGCACCGGGGAGCTGTTTTTT,CASSRANRARTGELFF
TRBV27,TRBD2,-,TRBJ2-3,TGTGCCAGCACGTGGCGGGGGGAGACAGATACGCAGTATTTT,CASTWRGETDTQYF
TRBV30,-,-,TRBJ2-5,TGTGCCTGGAACTTCCGGGTCGGAGAGACCCAGTACTTC,CAWNFRVGETQYF
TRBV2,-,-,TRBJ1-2,TGTGCCTCGACCAGGACAGCTGCTAACTATGGCTACACCTTC,CASTRTAANYGYTF
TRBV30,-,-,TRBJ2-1,TGTGCCTGGCAACGCGGGACCCCCTACAATGAGCAGTTCTTC,CAWQRGTPYNEQFF
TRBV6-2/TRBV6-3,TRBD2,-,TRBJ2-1,TGTGCCAGCAGTTACGGACTAGCGGGAGGGAGAGCGTACAATGAGCAGTTCTTC,CASSYGLAGGRAYNEQFF
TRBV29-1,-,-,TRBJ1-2,TGCAGCGTTGTAAGAGGAAACTATGGCTACACCTTC,CSVVRGNYGYTF
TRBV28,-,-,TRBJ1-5,TGTGCCAGCAGCCCGAGCAGGGTGGATCAGCCCCAGCATTTT,CASSPSRVDQPQHF
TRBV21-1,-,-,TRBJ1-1,TGTGCCAGCAGCGAGACAGGAGTGAACACTGAAGCTTTCTTT,CASSETGVNTEAFF
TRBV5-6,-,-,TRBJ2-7,TGTGCCAGCAGCCCCTGGACAGCCACCTACGAGCAGTACTTC,CASSPWTATYEQYF
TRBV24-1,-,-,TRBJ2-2,TGTGCCACCAGTGATTGGGCAGGGCGCGGCGGGGAGCTGTTTTTT,CATSDWAGRGGELFF
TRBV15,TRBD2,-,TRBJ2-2,TGTGCCACCAGCAGACCTAAAGCGGGAGTACGTACCGGGGAGCTGTTTTTT,CATSRPKAGVRTGELFF
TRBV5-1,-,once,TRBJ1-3,TGCGCCAGCAGATCCACCACGGGGGCTGGAAACACCATATATTTT,CASRSTTGAGNTIYF
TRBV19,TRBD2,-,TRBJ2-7,TGTGCCAGTAGTACTCCGACTAGCGGGAGCTCCTACGAGCAGTACTTC,CASSTPTSGSSYEQYF
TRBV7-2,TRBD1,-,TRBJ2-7,TGTGCCAGCAGCTGGGGTGGGACAGGGGGCTACGAGCAGTACTTC,CASSWGGTGGYEQYF
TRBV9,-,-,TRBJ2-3,TGTGCCAGCAGCGCCTCCGGGACACCCTTGGCAGATACGCAGTATTTT,CASSASGTPLADTQYF
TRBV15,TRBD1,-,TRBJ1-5,TGTGCCACCAGCGGCAAGGGGACAGGCTTCTATAGCAATCAGCCCCAGCATTTT,CATSGKGTGFYSNQPQHF
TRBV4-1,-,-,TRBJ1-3,TGCGCCAGCAGCCAAGAAGGGCGGGGGGCTTCTGGAAACACCATATATTTT,CASSQEGRGASGNTIYF
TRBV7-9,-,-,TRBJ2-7,TGTGCCAGCAGCTTACCTGCGACTGGCGACAGCTCCTACGAGCAGTACTTC,CASSLPATGDSSYEQYF